The 7 T cell receptor beta chains presented below share a single source sample, sequenced in a study of regulatory T cells in long-lasting Graves disease. Combining iRepertoire HTBI primers with Arm-PCR of CDR3 regions, the authors built TCR beta libraries. One entry per CDR3 protein results from TCRdb running MiXCR on the multiplex PCR reads. The sample consists of under 450,000 distinct CDR3 sequences, more than 20% of them appearing once. Time point specified: persistent/refractory GD, antithyroid drugs over 5 years with positive TRAb. Making the TCR library involved RNA that had been extracted from PBMCs. Sequences were derived from peripheral blood mononuclear cells (PBMCs), sampled when the disease was refractory, from a patient treated with antithyroid drugs. These receptors came from a woman aged 40 to 50 with Graves disease.

This clonotype has a count of ten or more. The chain is built from TRBV28 and TRBJ1-5; the match to TRBD1 covers 8 bases. Germline V CDR1 and CDR2: MDHEN, SYDVKM. V gave up 5 bases and J gave up 1 base; unmatched junction bases: 7. The CDR3 consists of 16 residues. The CDR3 nucleotides read TGTGCCAGCAGTCCCGCGGACAGGGCAAGCAATCAGCCCCAGCATTTT. This translates into CASSPADRASNQPQHF.

The V and J genes are TRBV19 and TRBJ2-2, with D perhaps being TRBD1 or TRBD2 (6 bases each). V lost 2 bases and J lost 7, with 14 bases in between. This CDR3 contains 15 residues. Germline-derived CDR1 and CDR2 are LNHDA and SQIVND (reference sequence). The CDR3 reads CASSIFWGASGELFF. In DNA form, the CDR3 reads TGTGCCAGTAGTATATTTTGGGGGGCAAGCGGGGAGCTGTTTTTT. The full variable domain, its missing parts supplied by reference TRBV19 and TRBJ2-2, is DGGITQSPKYLFRKEGQNVTLSCEQNLNHDAMYWYRQDPGQGLRLIYYSQIVNDFQKGDIAEGYSVSREKKESFPLTVTSAQKNPTAFYLCASSIFWGASGELFFGEGSRLTVL.

This clonotype came up a few times. V is TRBV18 and J is TRBJ2-5, with TRBD1 matching over 9 bases. The germline V gene has CDR1 KGHSH and CDR2 LQKENI. With 4 bases clipped from V and 4 bases from J, the junction kept 4 bases outside the gene matches. This CDR3 is built from 14 residues. The DNA of the CDR3 is TGTGCCAGCTCACTCCGGACAGGGGTAGAGACCCAGTACTTC. It codes for CASSLRTGVETQYF.

This clonotype was counted many times. The chain joins TRBV28 to TRBJ2-7; no clear D. This CDR3 is built from 15 residues. Trimming pared 4 bases from V and 2 bases from J, leaving 15 bases between. CDR1 and CDR2 from the germline V gene are MDHEN and SYDVKM. This CDR3 is CASSSTRTVAYEQYF. As DNA, the CDR3 is TGTGCCAGCAGTTCAACTCGGACGGTAGCCTACGAGCAGTACTTC.

The chain carries TRBV5-6 and TRBJ2-7; D ambiguous. Trimming pared 1 base from V and 6 bases from J, leaving 14 bases between. Germline CDR1 and CDR2: SGHDT and YYEEEE. The CDR3 totals 14 residues. The CDR3 nucleotides are TGTGCCAGCAGCTTGCTTCGGTCCTCCGGCGAGCAGTACTTC. Its protein product is CASSLLRSSGEQYF.

This clonotype was observed many times. The chain links TRBV7-3 to TRBJ1-6; D perhaps matches TRBD1 (5 bases). Trimming took 5 bases from V and 7 from J, leaving 15 bases between them. There are 15 residues in the CDR3. Germline V lookup: CDR1 SGHTA, CDR2 FQGTGA. DNA of the CDR3: TGTGCCAGCAGCCGGACCGGGGCGAGAAATTCACCCCTCCACTTT. Translating gives CASSRTGARNSPLHF.

This chain uses TRBV24-1 with TRBJ1-4; D remains ambiguous. The CDR3 has 15 amino acids. V lost 1 base to trimming and J lost 4 bases, with 9 bases between them. The V gene's germline CDR1 is KGHDR and CDR2 SFDVKD. The CDR3 loop is CATSDFGRDNEKLFF. The CDR3, as DNA: TGTGCCACCAGTGATTTTGGGCGGGATAATGAAAAACTGTTTTTT.